These 15 T cell receptor beta chains share one sample of origin, sequenced in a study of OX40 agonist ivuxolimab in advanced cancers. The library came from the immunoSEQ multiplex PCR assay. The clones in this table, taken by TCRdb from immuneACCESS, are in-frame only. Not every clone is retained; where verified, under half of the shortfall comes from an unresolved V gene, and the cause of the rest is unknown. The sample includes some 74,000 clones, with roughly 86% observed a single time. The top ten constitute approximately 5% of the sample. The sample was CD4+ or CD8+ T cells sorted from blood, taken in a trial of the OX40 agonist ivuxolimab. These receptors all come from an adult with an advanced solid tumor such as melanoma, head and neck, liver or kidney cancer.

The chain links TRBV10-3 to TRBJ2-1, with D maybe TRBD1 (7 bases). CDR3 length: 15 amino acids. Germline CDR1 is ENHRY and CDR2 is SYGVKD. The V gene lost 6 bases and the J gene lost 5 bases, with 17 bases spanning the gap. CDR3 amino acids: CAISEIGGQNNEQFF. The CDR3 DNA reads as TGTGCCATCAGCGAGATCGGGGGACAGAACAATGAGCAGTTCTTC.

The J gene is TRBJ1-2, the V gene TRBV18; TRBD1 matches at 9 bases. This CDR3 comprises 15 residues. With V trimmed by 2 bases and J by 5 bases, 6 bases remained unmatched. Germline CDR1 is KGHSH and CDR2 is LQKENI. The CDR3 coding sequence is TGTGCCAGCTCACCAACGAGACAGGGGGGATATGGCTACACCTTC. Protein product: CASSPTRQGGYGYTF.

The chain couples TRBV11-3 to TRBJ2-5, with D unresolved. V dropped 1 base and J dropped 4 bases, with 7 bases sitting between them. Germline V gene data show CDR1 as SGHNT and CDR2 as YENEEA. The CDR3 is 13 residues long. CDR3 nucleotides: TGTGCCAGCAGCTTAGCCTGGGGAGAGACCCAGTACTTC. Amino acid sequence: CASSLAWGETQYF.

This rearrangement joins TRBV27 to TRBJ2-7; D gene uncertain. From germline, CDR1 is MNHEY and CDR2 SMNVEV (reference sequence). The V end was cut by 3 bases, the J end by 3 bases, with 9 bases between. The CDR3 is made up of 13 amino acids. CDR3 DNA sequence: TGTGCCAGCAGTTTCCTCGCAGACTACGAGCAGTACTTC. As protein: CASSFLADYEQYF.

The V gene is TRBV5-6, the J gene TRBJ2-7, with TRBD2 as a possible D gene (5 bases). Trimming left V 4 bases short and J 2 bases short, with 13 bases between. The germline V gene has CDR1 SGHDT and CDR2 YYEEEE. The CDR3 contains 14 residues. CDR3: CASSPLGVPYEQYF. The CDR3 DNA is TGTGCCAGCAGCCCGCTCGGGGTTCCCTACGAGCAGTACTTC.

CDR3 loop: CASSYTRGYGYTF. The CDR3 DNA reads TGTGCCAGCAGTTACACTAGGGGCTATGGCTACACCTTC. The chain uses TRBV6-5 and TRBJ1-2, with a weak D call TRBD1 (5 bases). Germline V gene lookup returns CDR1 MNHEY and CDR2 SVGAGI. Trimming removed 2 bases at V and 4 bases at J, with 8 bases between. The CDR3 extends over 13 amino acids.

This clone has only a few counts. CDR3: CASSLGGIPYGYTF. As DNA, the CDR3 is TGTGCCAGCAGTCTAGGGGGCATTCCCTATGGCTACACCTTC. The chain links TRBV27 to TRBJ1-2; 7 nucleotides line up with TRBD1. The length of the CDR3 is 14 residues. In germline, CDR1 is MNHEY, CDR2 SMNVEV (reference sequence). Trimming cost V 5 bases and J 4 bases; bases outside gene matches: 7.

The sample holds a few counts of this clone. The chain is built from TRBV4-1 and TRBJ1-1; D unclear. Germline lookup yields CDR1 MGHRA and CDR2 YSYEKL. The CDR3 has 14 amino acids. V shed 4 bases and J shed 4 bases, with 13 bases lying between them. This chain's CDR3 is CASSPRALGTEAFF. CDR3 DNA: TGCGCCAGCAGCCCACGGGCCCTGGGCACTGAAGCTTTCTTT.

The chain employs TRBV7-2 and TRBJ2-1, with 7 positions matching TRBD1. This CDR3 region has 15 residues. After removal of 1 base from V and 0 bases from J, the junction contained 0 bases not matched to a gene. In germline, CDR1 is SGHTA, CDR2 FQGNSA. CDR3 residues: CASSLGQGSYNEQFF. The CDR3 nucleotides are TGTGCCAGCAGCTTAGGACAGGGCTCCTACAATGAGCAGTTCTTC. The full variable domain, in which reference TRBV7-2 and TRBJ2-1 provide the parts outside the CDR3, is GAGVSQSPSNKVTEKGKDVELRCDPISGHTALYWYRQSLGQGLEFLIYFQGNSAPDKSGLPSDRFSAERTGGSVSTLTIQRTQQEDSAVYLCASSLGQGSYNEQFFGPGTRLTVL.

The chain employs TRBV4-2 and TRBJ2-1; D perhaps matches TRBD2 (6 bases). The CDR3 has 17 amino acids. V dropped 2 bases and J dropped 5 bases, with 19 bases sitting between them. Germline V gene data show CDR1 as LGHNA and CDR2 as YNFKEQ. The CDR3 DNA reads TGTGCCAGCAGCCAAAACCCGGGCGGGACGAACCACAATGAGCAGTTCTTC. Translation: CASSQNPGGTNHNEQFF.

This chain connects TRBV28 to TRBJ1-2, with 8 bases lining up with TRBD1. The J segment lost 8 bases and the V segment lost 4 bases, leaving 9 bases of the junction unmatched. The CDR3 has 14 residues. Germline lookup yields CDR1 MDHEN and CDR2 SYDVKM. The CDR3 DNA reads as TGTGCCAGCAGTTCCTTCCAGGGGGCACGGGGCTACACCTTC. Protein: CASSSFQGARGYTF.

The chain couples TRBV6-1 to TRBJ2-7; D is ambiguous. The CDR3 runs 13 residues. Germline V gene data show CDR1 as MNHNS and CDR2 as SASEGT. Between the trimmed V and J ends, which lost 8 bases and 2 bases, there was a span of 13 bases. The CDR3 reads CASHQTPAYEQYF. DNA of the CDR3: TGTGCCAGCCACCAAACCCCCGCCTACGAGCAGTACTTC.

This clone was observed a single time. The chain joins TRBV28 to TRBJ1-1; D call uncertain. The CDR3 totals 11 residues. Germline CDR1 MDHEN, CDR2 SYDVKM. V lost 10 bases and J lost 1, with 7 bases in between. The CDR3 sequence: CATYRNTEAFF. DNA of the CDR3: TGTGCCACCTACAGGAACACTGAAGCTTTCTTT.

The rearrangement joins TRBV7-2 to TRBJ1-5; a weak D match, TRBD1 (5 bases). Germline V gene sequence: CDR1 SGHTA, CDR2 FQGNSA. V lost 4 bases, J lost 5 bases, and 9 bases lay in between. This CDR3 has 13 amino acids. The CDR3 DNA follows: TGTGCCAGCAGCTGGGACGGGTATCAGCCCCAGCATTTT. It is translated as CASSWDGYQPQHF.

This clone showed up just a few times. V and J are TRBV2 and TRBJ2-3, with 9 bases fitting TRBD2. The CDR3 contains 16 residues. Germline values: CDR1 SNHLY, CDR2 FYNNEI. The J segment lost 4 bases and the V segment lost 3 bases, leaving 8 bases of the junction unmatched. The CDR3 DNA reads TGTGCCAGCAGTGACGGGGTAGCGGGGGCGGCAGATACGCAGTATTTT. It is translated as CASSDGVAGAADTQYF.